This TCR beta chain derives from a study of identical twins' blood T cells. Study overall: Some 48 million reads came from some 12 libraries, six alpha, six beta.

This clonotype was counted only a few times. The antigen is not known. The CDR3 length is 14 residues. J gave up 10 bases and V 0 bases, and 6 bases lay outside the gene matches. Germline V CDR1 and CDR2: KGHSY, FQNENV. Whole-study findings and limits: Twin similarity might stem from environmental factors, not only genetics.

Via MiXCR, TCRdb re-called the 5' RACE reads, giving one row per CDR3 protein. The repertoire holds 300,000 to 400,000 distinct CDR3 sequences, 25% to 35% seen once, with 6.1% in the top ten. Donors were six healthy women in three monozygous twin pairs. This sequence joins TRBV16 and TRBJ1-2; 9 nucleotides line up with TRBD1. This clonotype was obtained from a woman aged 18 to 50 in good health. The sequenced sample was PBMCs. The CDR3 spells CASSQSQGQGDYTF. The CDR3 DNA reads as TGTGCCAGCAGCCAATCGCAGGGACAGGGTGACTACACCTTC.